This passage covers 13 T cell receptor beta chains from one sample sequenced in a study of T cells in Graves' hyperthyroidism and ophthalmopathy. RNA transcripts served as the template for amplifying TCR beta CDR3 regions. HTBI primers were employed in a first-round RT-PCR of the TCR CDR3. Each CDR3 protein is one row after TCRdb ran MiXCR on the multiplex PCR reads. Here the sample spans 90,000 to 120,000 distinct CDR3 sequences, roughly 15% being singletons. The specimen sequenced was blood. Receptor source: a woman aged 50 to 60 with Graves' hyperthyroidism.

This clonotype occurred many times. V and J are TRBV28 and TRBJ2-2; TRBD1 matches at 7 bases. CDR3 size: 16 residues. CDR1 and CDR2 from the germline V gene are MDHEN and SYDVKM. The trim removed 6 bases at V and 1 base at J, leaving 8 bases unmatched. For the CDR3, the DNA is TGTGCCAGCAGCACTACAGGGGTGGGGAACACCGGGGAGCTGTTTTTT. It codes for CASSTTGVGNTGELFF.

This clonotype was seen a few times. V gene TRBV5-1 combines with J gene TRBJ2-7, with TRBD1 identical over 8 bases. The CDR3 runs to 14 residues. Trimming removed 3 bases from V and 5 bases from J; junction bases left unmatched: 7. CDR1 is SGHRS, CDR2 YFSETQ, per germline. In DNA form, the CDR3 reads TGCGCCAGCAGCTGGGCAGGGGGCGTGGACGAGCAGTACTTC. Its protein product is CASSWAGGVDEQYF.

There are many counts of this clonotype. V usage is TRBV20-1 and J usage is TRBJ2-7; 8 bases fit TRBD2. Trimming cost V 0 bases and J 5 bases; bases outside gene matches: 6. There are 14 residues in the CDR3. Per the germline V gene, CDR1 is DFQATT and CDR2 is SNEGSKA (reference sequence). CDR3 loop: CSAREGLAVDEQYF. The CDR3 DNA reads as TGCAGTGCTAGAGAAGGACTAGCCGTCGACGAGCAGTACTTC.

Only a few counts were recorded for this clonotype. CDR3 in DNA: TGTGCCAGCAGTTTAGAGGGAGGCTGGACCGGGGAGCTGTTTTTT. It specifies CASSLEGGWTGELFF. The chain is built from TRBV6-1 and TRBJ2-2; D might be TRBD2 (6 bases). The CDR3 sequence is 15 residues long. The germline gives CDR1 MNHNS, CDR2 SASEGT. Trimming took off 5 bases at V and 5 bases at J, with 15 bases between the two ends.

There are many counts of this clonotype. The genes are TRBV7-8 and TRBJ2-1; 7 nucleotides agree with TRBD1. CDR1 and CDR2 from the germline V gene are SGHVS and FQNEAQ. The CDR3 runs 19 residues. The V gene end was trimmed by 3 bases and the J gene end by 7 bases; junction bases not matched to a gene: 21. CDR3 region: CASSFPPGRGSSLVNEQFF. CDR3 nucleotides: TGTGCCAGCAGCTTCCCCCCTGGCAGGGGGAGCAGTCTGGTAAATGAGCAGTTCTTC.

In its sample, this clonotype was seen many times. The J gene is TRBJ2-2, the V gene TRBV7-8; 7 bases line up with TRBD2. V lost 5 bases, J lost 1 base, and 7 bases stayed unmatched. The CDR3 spans 16 residues. Germline CDR1 and CDR2: SGHVS and FQNEAQ. The CDR3 DNA sequence: TGTGCCAGCAGCCATTCCCCGGGGGGGAACACCGGGGAGCTGTTTTTT. It codes for CASSHSPGGNTGELFF.

This clonotype appeared many times. The gene calls are TRBV6-6 and TRBJ1-4; weak D call: TRBD1 (5 bases). Germline V CDR1 and CDR2: MNHNY, SVGAGI (reference sequence). Between the trimmed V and J ends, which lost 0 bases and 7 bases, there was a span of 15 bases. The CDR3 is made up of 16 amino acids. CDR3 bases: TGTGCCAGCAGTTACTCGATGTCAGGGATCGGTGAAAAACTGTTTTTT. Translating it yields CASSYSMSGIGEKLFF.

This clonotype was observed many times. The chain couples TRBV5-1 to TRBJ2-3, with TRBD2 as a possible D gene (6 bases). The CDR3 sequence is 15 residues long. The V and J ends lost 3 bases and 2 bases respectively, with 13 bases between them. CDR1 and CDR2 from the germline V gene are SGHRS and YFSETQ. The chain's CDR3 is CASSSYGLSTDTQYF. The CDR3 region has the DNA TGCGCCAGCAGCTCTTATGGACTATCCACAGATACGCAGTATTTT.

This clonotype was detected many times. This sequence joins TRBV11-1 and TRBJ1-1; 8 bases line up with TRBD1. Germline loops: CDR1 SGHAT, CDR2 FQDESV (reference sequence). CDR3 size: 15 residues. With V trimmed by 3 bases and J by 1 base, 4 bases remained unmatched. The CDR3 reads CASSLQGAKNTEAFF. DNA of the CDR3: TGTGCCAGCAGCTTGCAGGGGGCAAAGAACACTGAAGCTTTCTTT. The whole variable domain, remainder taken from reference TRBV11-1 and TRBJ1-1, is EAEVAQSPRYKITEKSQAVAFWCDPISGHATLYWYRQILGQGPELLVQFQDESVVDDSQLPKDRFSAERLKGVDSTLKIQPAELGDSAMYLCASSLQGAKNTEAFFGQGTRLTVV.

This clonotype was observed at least ten times. A junction end diverges from the germline sequence, so it may reflect a read error. The chain joins TRBV7-7 to TRBJ2-1; possibly TRBD1 or TRBD2 for D (5 bases each). The CDR3 consists of 14 residues. Germline-derived CDR1 and CDR2 are SSHAT and FNYEAQ (reference sequence). CDR3 sequence: CASSPLGGGNEQFF. The CDR3 coding sequence is TGTGCTAGCAGCCCCCTAGGTGGGGGCAATGAGCAGTTCTTC. The full variable domain, in which reference TRBV7-7 and TRBJ2-1 provide the parts outside the CDR3, is GAGVSQSPRYKVTKRGQDVTLRCDPISSHATLYWYQQALGQGPEFLTYFNYEAQPDKSGLPSDRFSAERPEGSISTLTIQRTEQRDSAMYRCASSPLGGGNEQFFGPGTRLTVL.

The V gene is TRBV5-6, the J gene TRBJ1-4; no clear D gene. The V and J ends lost 4 bases and 4 bases respectively, with 20 bases between them. The CDR3 consists of 17 residues. Germline V gene data show CDR1 as SGHDT and CDR2 as YYEEEE. In DNA, the CDR3 is TGTGCCAGCAGCAGCCTGGGTCAGAATTGGGGTAATGAAAAACTGTTTTTT. Its translation: CASSSLGQNWGNEKLFF.

This clonotype was seen repeatedly, ten times or more. The V call is TRBV28, the J call TRBJ2-7; 8 bases align to TRBD1. CDR1 and CDR2 (germline): MDHEN, SYDVKM. The CDR3 covers 14 residues. Trimming removed 5 bases from V and 7 bases from J; junction bases left unmatched: 10. The CDR3 loop is CASSEAGQGGEQYV. DNA of the CDR3: TGTGCCAGCAGTGAGGCCGGACAGGGCGGGGAGCAGTACGTC.

This clonotype was detected many times. This rearrangement joins TRBV5-1 to TRBJ2-1; the match to TRBD2 covers 13 bases. Germline CDR1 is SGHRS and CDR2 is YFSETQ. J gave up 10 bases and V 4 bases, and 11 bases lay outside the gene matches. CDR3 size: 16 residues. CDR3 loop: CASSPSGGLAGNEQFF. CDR3 nucleotides: TGCGCCAGCAGCCCTTCGGGGGGACTAGCGGGAAACGAGCAGTTCTTC.